The 12 T cell receptor beta chains below were found in one sample sequenced in a study of CD8+CD57+ T cells in acquired aplastic anemia. According to the study, genomic DNA was the template for TCR beta VDJ and CDR3 profiling. TCRdb reprocessed the reads with MiXCR, giving one entry per CDR3 protein. The table lists around 180,000 distinct CDR3 sequences, about 60% of them singletons. Specimen: sorted CD4+, CD8+, or CD8+CD57+ T cells (not recorded which) from PBMCs. Source of these receptors: a human donor in good health.

CDR3 amino acids: CASSLGFESNEQFF. CDR3 nucleotides: TGCGCCAGCAGCTTAGGGTTTGAGAGCAATGAGCAGTTCTTC. J is TRBJ2-1 and V is TRBV5-1; the D is unclear. Germline assignment: CDR1 SGHRS and CDR2 YFSETQ. The CDR3 is made up of 14 amino acids. Trimming pared 2 bases from V and 6 bases from J, leaving 12 bases between.

In the case of this clonotype: An end of the junction differs from the germline gene, which may be a read error. This rearrangement joins TRBV11-2 to TRBJ1-1, with D possibly TRBD1 on 6 matching bases. Germline V gene lookup returns CDR1 SGHAT and CDR2 FQNNGV. The CDR3 length is 14 residues. The CDR3 region is CASSLDRFRGRGDF. In DNA form, the CDR3 reads TGTGCCAGCAGCTTAGACCGATTCAGGGGCCGTGGGGACTTT.

This clonotype has at least ten counts. The chain carries TRBV19 and TRBJ2-7; 8 positions agree with TRBD2. J lost 5 bases, V lost 5 bases, and 8 bases had no gene match. Germline-derived CDR1 and CDR2 are LNHDA and SQIVND (reference sequence). This CDR3 has 14 residues. CDR3 amino acids: CASSLSSGFNEQYF. As DNA, the CDR3 is TGTGCCAGTAGTCTCTCTAGCGGGTTTAACGAGCAGTACTTC.

This clonotype was counted at least ten times. The germline gene is not matched at one end of the junction; a read error may be the cause. The J gene is TRBJ2-1, the V gene TRBV7-7; D is perhaps TRBD1 or TRBD2 (5 bases each). This CDR3 is 17 amino acids long. Germline loops: CDR1 SSHAT, CDR2 FNYEAQ (reference sequence). CDR3 sequence (DNA): TGTGCTAGCAGCTTAGCCCCGGGGCCGAGCTCCTACAATGAGCAGTTCTTC. Amino acids: CASSLAPGPSSYNEQFF.

This rearrangement joins TRBV5-6 to TRBJ2-1; D might be TRBD1 or TRBD2, each matching 5 bases. Germline V gives CDR1 SGHDT, CDR2 YYEEEE. This CDR3 region has 13 residues. V was pared by 2 bases and J by 5 bases, with 8 bases between. This CDR3 is CASSFQGDNEQFF. The CDR3 nucleotides are TGTGCCAGCAGCTTCCAGGGAGACAATGAGCAGTTCTTC.

This clonotype was recorded many times. The chain joins TRBV4-3 to TRBJ2-2; D not certain. V shed 4 bases and J shed 6 bases, with 6 bases lying between them. Germline CDR1 is LGHNA and CDR2 is YSLEER. The CDR3 sequence is 12 residues long. CDR3 loop: CASSPDPGELFF. DNA for the CDR3: TGCGCCAGCAGCCCAGATCCCGGGGAGCTGTTTTTT.

The rearrangement uses TRBV5-6 and TRBJ1-4; the match to TRBD1 covers 10 bases. Germline V gene sequence: CDR1 SGHDT, CDR2 YYEEEE. The CDR3 is 17 residues long. V trimming: 3 bases; J trimming: 2 bases; junction bases outside the gene matches: 7. The CDR3 reads CASSSPRQGATNEKLFF. CDR3 coding DNA: TGTGCCAGCAGCTCACCCCGACAGGGGGCGACTAATGAAAAACTGTTTTTT. The complete variable domain, with remaining parts taken from reference TRBV5-6 and TRBJ1-4, reads DAGVTQSPTHLIKTRGQQVTLRCSPKSGHDTVSWYQQALGQGPQFIFQYYEEEERQRGNFPDRFSGHQFPNYSSELNVNALLLGDSALYLCASSSPRQGATNEKLFFGSGTQLSVL.

This chain connects TRBV15 to TRBJ1-2; D is perhaps TRBD1 (5 bases). Trimming took 2 bases from V and 0 from J, leaving 16 bases between them. Germline CDR1 reads LNHNV; CDR2 reads YYDKDF (reference sequence). CDR3 length equals 17 residues. CDR3 sequence reads: CATSRRTGTAANYGYTF. CDR3 bases: TGTGCCACCAGCAGAAGAACCGGGACGGCTGCTAACTATGGCTACACCTTC.

In its sample, this clonotype was seen many times. The chain employs TRBV25-1 and TRBJ2-1; D unresolved. Per germline, CDR1 MGHDK and CDR2 SYGVNS. This CDR3 spans 17 amino acids. The germline V and J ends were trimmed by 1 base and 0 bases, with 13 bases remaining between them. The CDR3 reads CASSEFGISSSYNEQFF. CDR3 bases: TGTGCCAGCAGTGAATTTGGGATTTCAAGCTCCTACAATGAGCAGTTCTTC. Complete variable domain (other parts from reference TRBV25-1 and TRBJ2-1): EADIYQTPRYLVIGTGKKITLECSQTMGHDKMYWYQQDPGMELHLIHYSYGVNSTEKGDLSSESTVSRIRTEHFPLTLESARPSHTSQYLCASSEFGISSSYNEQFFGPGTRLTVL.

This chain connects TRBV5-1 to TRBJ2-7; D is uncertain. Germline V gives CDR1 SGHRS, CDR2 YFSETQ. V lost 4 bases to trimming and J lost 1 base, with 18 bases between them. CDR3 size: 16 residues. CDR3 nucleotide sequence: TGCGCCAGCAGCCTCCCGAGACAAGGGCTTTCCTACGAGCAGTACTTC. Residues: CASSLPRQGLSYEQYF.

This clonotype was seen a few times. The V and J genes are TRBV10-1 and TRBJ2-3; D is unclear. This CDR3 has 10 amino acids. V lost 8 bases and J 6 bases, leaving 6 bases between the germline ends. Looked up from germline, CDR1 is WNHNN and CDR2 is SYGVQD (reference sequence). The CDR3 protein is CASPLDTQYF. The CDR3 nucleotides read TGCGCCAGCCCTCTCGATACGCAGTATTTT.

The V and J genes are TRBV10-3 and TRBJ2-5; weak D call: TRBD2 (5 bases). V was clipped by 6 bases and J by 5 bases, with 13 bases between them. The germline gives CDR1 ENHRY, CDR2 SYGVKD. The CDR3 contains 13 residues. The CDR3 nucleotides read TGTGCCATCAGCGAGGGCGGGTGGGAGACCCAGTACTTC. Its protein is CAISEGGWETQYF.